Here is one TCR beta chain with its context. Its antigen remains unidentified. No patient received treatment before thyroid surgery. In the original analysis: To classify distant metastasis in papillary thyroid cancer, a model was built from CDR3 differences across clinicopathological groups. TCRdb re-called the PCR reads with MiXCR. The V and J calls reflect TCRdb's pipeline rather than the authors' work. This table has some 12,000 clones, 31% appearing once. This sample was taken from a study of metastatic and nonmetastatic thyroid tumors. General study findings and limits: Patients with malignant thyroid tumors reportedly had significantly higher TCR beta diversity than those with benign nodules, in blood and tumor.

The length of the CDR3 is 13 residues. Germline-derived CDR1 and CDR2 are GTSNPN and SVGIG (reference sequence). V was clipped by 0 bases and J by 6 bases, with 11 bases between them. This clonotype was obtained from a female donor with papillary thyroid cancer or a benign thyroid nodule (not recorded which). Some clones in this sample may be carry-over from other donors' samples. Source material: tumor tissue. V is TRBV30 and J is TRBJ1-2; D ambiguous. The CDR3 DNA follows: TGTGCCTGGAGTGTTGGCAGCTTCCATGGCTACACCTTC. Amino acids: CAWSVGSFHGYTF. The full variable domain, with the rest looked up from reference TRBV30 and TRBJ1-2, is SQTIHQWPATLVQPVGSPLSLECTVEGTSNPNLYWYRQAAGRGLQLLFYSVGIGQISSEVPQNLSASRPQDRQFILSSKKLLLSDSGFYLCAWSVGSFHGYTFGSGTRLTVV.